This section outlines one T cell receptor beta chain sequence together with its context. Other DNA variants within this sample encode the same CDR3. Treatment indicated: 15 to 20 received Ad26.COV2.S at low or high dose, single or two shots; 5 received placebo; per-sample allocation not given. Collection of the samples took place on day 63 after the first injection of vaccine or placebo. TCRdb's copy holds only in-frame clones and misses some; the assay was immunoSEQ multiplex PCR. The table shows about 350,000 clones, with 85% to 90% occurring only once. The data were taken from a study of Ad26.COV2.S vaccination and SARS-CoV-2 variants. Germline assignment: CDR1 LGHDT and CDR2 YNNKEL (reference sequence). This CDR3 spans 13 amino acids. V lost 3 bases, J lost 1 base, and 6 bases lay in between.

The sequence was collected from a person between 18 and 65 years old who received the Ad26.COV2.S COVID-19 vaccine or a placebo. V gene TRBV3-1 (or the pseudogene TRBV3-2) combines with J gene TRBJ1-1; D gene unclear. The input for sequencing was peripheral blood, taken in a trial of Ad26.COV2.S vaccine versus placebo. CDR3 loop: CASSQEGNTEAFF. The CDR3 DNA reads as TGTGCCAGCAGCCAGGAAGGGAACACTGAAGCTTTCTTT.